This entry lists 6 T cell receptor beta chains sequenced from one sample in a study of identical twins. TCRdb re-analysed the 5' RACE reads in MiXCR, keeping a single row per CDR3 protein. The sample lists around 250,000 distinct CDR3 sequences, 5.5% to 8% occurring once. The sample was also reused in another study, on yellow fever vaccine responses in identical twins.

Sequencing used memory (CD45RO+) T cells sorted from blood. These receptors originate from a woman younger than 30 in good health.

The J gene is TRBJ2-1, the V gene TRBV11-2; tentatively, D is TRBD2 (9 bases). Germline assignment: CDR1 SGHAT and CDR2 FQNNGV. Trimming took 1 base from V and 5 from J, leaving 21 bases between them. The CDR3 contains 18 residues. The CDR3 spells CASSLVRGLAGKDNEQFF. In DNA, the CDR3 is TGTGCCAGCAGCTTAGTCAGGGGGCTAGCGGGAAAGGACAATGAGCAGTTCTTC.

This clonotype appeared many times. V and J are TRBV7-9 and TRBJ1-1, with D perhaps TRBD1 (5 bases). Germline V gene lookup returns CDR1 SEHNR and CDR2 FQNEAQ (reference sequence). V lost 5 bases and J lost 4, with 11 bases in between. This CDR3 is 13 amino acids long. The CDR3 sequence is CASSPGTPTEAFF. CDR3 nucleotides: TGTGCCAGCAGCCCCGGGACCCCCACTGAAGCTTTCTTT. Variable domain in full (rest from reference TRBV7-9 and TRBJ1-1): DTGVSQNPRHKITKRGQNVTFRCDPISEHNRLYWYRQTLGQGPEFLTYFQNEAQLEKSRLLSDRFSAERPKGSFSTLEIQRTEQGDSAMYLCASSPGTPTEAFFGQGTRLTVV.

This clonotype was picked up a small number of times. The V gene is TRBV29-1, the J gene TRBJ2-1; the match to TRBD1 covers 8 bases. CDR1 SQVTM and CDR2 ANQGSEA come from the germline V gene. J lost 7 bases, V lost 6 bases, and 8 bases had no gene match. This CDR3 is 13 amino acids long. The CDR3 coding sequence is TGCAGCGTAACTCGGACAGGGATGAATGAGCAGTTCTTC. This gives the protein CSVTRTGMNEQFF.

This clonotype was counted many times. The chain joins TRBV28 to TRBJ1-5; 8 positions match TRBD1. CDR1 is MDHEN and CDR2 is SYDVKM in the germline V gene. V trimming: 8 bases; J trimming: 2 bases; junction bases outside the gene matches: 17. The CDR3 is 18 residues long. CDR3 nucleotide sequence: TGTGCCAGCCTTACAGGGGGACAGGCAAGGAGGGGCAATCAGCCCCAGCATTTT. Its protein is CASLTGGQARRGNQPQHF.

There are a few counts of this clonotype. This chain links TRBV6-4 with TRBJ1-1; 7 nucleotides line up with TRBD1. V dropped 6 bases and J dropped 1; count of bases not matched to a gene: 11. CDR3 length: 16 residues. Per the germline V gene, CDR1 is MRHNA and CDR2 is SNTAGT. In DNA form, the CDR3 reads TGTGCCAGCAGACCCAACAGGGGCGGGGGGAACACTGAAGCTTTCTTT. Translating gives CASRPNRGGGNTEAFF.

The chain links TRBV7-9 to TRBJ2-5; TRBD1 aligns across 11 bases. The length of the CDR3 is 17 residues. V dropped 4 bases and J dropped 4; count of bases not matched to a gene: 11. Germline values: CDR1 SEHNR, CDR2 FQNEAQ (reference sequence). CDR3 amino acids: CASSSPWDRGILETQYF. CDR3 coding DNA: TGTGCCAGCAGCTCCCCTTGGGACAGGGGGATTTTAGAGACCCAGTACTTC.